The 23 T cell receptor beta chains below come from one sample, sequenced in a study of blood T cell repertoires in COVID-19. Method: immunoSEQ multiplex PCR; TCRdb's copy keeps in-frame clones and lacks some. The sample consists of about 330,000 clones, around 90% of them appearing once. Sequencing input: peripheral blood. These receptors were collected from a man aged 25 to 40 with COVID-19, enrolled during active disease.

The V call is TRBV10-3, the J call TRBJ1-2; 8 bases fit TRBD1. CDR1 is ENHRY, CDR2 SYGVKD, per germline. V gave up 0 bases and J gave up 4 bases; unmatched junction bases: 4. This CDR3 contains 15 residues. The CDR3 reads CAISESGQGSYGYTF. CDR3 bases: TGTGCCATCAGTGAGTCTGGACAGGGATCCTATGGCTACACCTTC.

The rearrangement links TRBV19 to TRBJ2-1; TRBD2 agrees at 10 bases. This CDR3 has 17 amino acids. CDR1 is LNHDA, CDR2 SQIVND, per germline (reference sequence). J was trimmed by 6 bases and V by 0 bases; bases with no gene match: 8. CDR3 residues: CASSIDTAGGRANEQFF. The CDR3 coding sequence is TGTGCCAGTAGTATAGATACAGCGGGAGGGAGAGCCAATGAGCAGTTCTTC.

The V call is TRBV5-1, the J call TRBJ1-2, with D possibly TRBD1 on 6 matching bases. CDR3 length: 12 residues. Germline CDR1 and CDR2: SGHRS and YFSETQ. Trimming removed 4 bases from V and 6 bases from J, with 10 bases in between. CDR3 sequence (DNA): TGCGCCAGCAGCCGACAGGAGGATGGCTACACCTTC. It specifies CASSRQEDGYTF.

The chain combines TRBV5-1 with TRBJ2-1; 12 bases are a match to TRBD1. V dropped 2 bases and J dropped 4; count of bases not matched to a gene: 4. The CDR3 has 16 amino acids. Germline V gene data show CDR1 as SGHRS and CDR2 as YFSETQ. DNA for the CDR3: TGCGCCAGCAGCTTCACGGGACAGGGGGCTTACAATGAGCAGTTCTTC. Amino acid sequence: CASSFTGQGAYNEQFF.

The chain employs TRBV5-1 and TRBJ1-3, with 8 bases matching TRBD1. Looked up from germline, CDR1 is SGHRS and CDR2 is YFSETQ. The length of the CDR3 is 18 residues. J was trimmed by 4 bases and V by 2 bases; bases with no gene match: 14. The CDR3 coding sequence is TGCGCCAGCAGCTTTTACGCGGCAGGGGGCCTTAGAGGAAACACCATATATTTT. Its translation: CASSFYAAGGLRGNTIYF.

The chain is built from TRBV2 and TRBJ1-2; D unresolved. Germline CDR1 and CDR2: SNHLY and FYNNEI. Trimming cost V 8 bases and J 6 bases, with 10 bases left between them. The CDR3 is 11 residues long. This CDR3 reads CASGGVNGYTF. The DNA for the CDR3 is TGTGCCAGCGGCGGGGTTAATGGCTACACCTTC.

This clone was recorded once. The CDR3 bases are TGTGCCTGGCAGAGAGGATTGACTAGCGGCTCCTACGAGCAGTACTTC. Protein sequence: CAWQRGLTSGSYEQYF. The chain combines TRBV30 with TRBJ2-7; TRBD2 aligns across 9 bases. This CDR3 region has 16 residues. Trimming took 5 bases from V and 0 from J; bases not matched to a gene: 11. From germline, CDR1 is GTSNPN and CDR2 SVGIG (reference sequence).

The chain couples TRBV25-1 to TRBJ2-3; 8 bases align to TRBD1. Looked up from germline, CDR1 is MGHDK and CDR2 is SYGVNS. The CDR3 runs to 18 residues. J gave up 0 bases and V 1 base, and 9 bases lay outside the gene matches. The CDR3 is CASSESLGQGGSTDTQYF. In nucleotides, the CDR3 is TGTGCCAGCAGTGAATCCCTCGGACAGGGAGGCAGCACAGATACGCAGTATTTT.

The CDR3 nucleotides read TGTGCCAGCAGCGTAGGCACAGGGGGCGAAAAACTGTTTTTT. This encodes CASSVGTGGEKLFF. The chain has TRBV9 and TRBJ1-4; 9 bases line up with TRBD1. This CDR3 contains 14 residues. The J segment lost 8 bases and the V segment lost 0 bases, leaving 2 bases of the junction unmatched. Germline assignment: CDR1 SGDLS and CDR2 YYNGEE.

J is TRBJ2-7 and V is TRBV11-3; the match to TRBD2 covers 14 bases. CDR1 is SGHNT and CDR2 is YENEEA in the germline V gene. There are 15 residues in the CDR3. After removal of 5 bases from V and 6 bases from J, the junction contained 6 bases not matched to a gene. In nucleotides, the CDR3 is TGTGCCAGCAGCCCGGGACTAGCGGGAGAGGCCGAGCAGTACTTC. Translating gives CASSPGLAGEAEQYF.

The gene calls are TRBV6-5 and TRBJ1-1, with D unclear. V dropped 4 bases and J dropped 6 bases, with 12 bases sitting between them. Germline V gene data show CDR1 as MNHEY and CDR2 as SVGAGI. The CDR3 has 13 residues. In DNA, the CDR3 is TGTGCCAGCAGTTTGAGGGCCGCGCCTGAAGCTTTCTTT. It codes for CASSLRAAPEAFF.

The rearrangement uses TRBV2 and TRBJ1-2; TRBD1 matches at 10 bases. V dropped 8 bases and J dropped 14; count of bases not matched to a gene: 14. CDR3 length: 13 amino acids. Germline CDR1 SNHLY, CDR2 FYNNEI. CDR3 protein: CASETGTGVNGTF. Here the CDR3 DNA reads TGTGCCAGCGAGACCGGGACAGGGGTTAATGGGACCTTC.

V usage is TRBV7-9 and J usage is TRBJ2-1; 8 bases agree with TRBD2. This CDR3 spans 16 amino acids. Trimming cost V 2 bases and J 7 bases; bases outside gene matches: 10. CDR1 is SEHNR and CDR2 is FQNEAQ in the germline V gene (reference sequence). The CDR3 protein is CASSLSPGGTGNEQFF. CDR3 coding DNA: TGTGCCAGCAGCTTATCCCCGGGGGGGACGGGAAATGAGCAGTTCTTC.

CDR3 DNA: TGTGCCAGCAGTTACCTCCGGGACAGGGGCTACGAGCAGTACTTC. Translated: CASSYLRDRGYEQYF. V and J are TRBV6-5 and TRBJ2-7; 10 bases line up with TRBD1. The CDR3 is 15 residues long. Trimming took 2 bases from V and 3 from J; bases not matched to a gene: 4. Per germline, CDR1 MNHEY and CDR2 SVGAGI.

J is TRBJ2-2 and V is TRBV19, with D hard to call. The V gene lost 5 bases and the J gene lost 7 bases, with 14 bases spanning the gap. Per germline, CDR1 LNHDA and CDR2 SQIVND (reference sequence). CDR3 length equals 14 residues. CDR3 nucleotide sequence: TGTGCCAGTAGTCCGCGAATGTGGTACGGGGAGCTGTTTTTT. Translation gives CASSPRMWYGELFF.

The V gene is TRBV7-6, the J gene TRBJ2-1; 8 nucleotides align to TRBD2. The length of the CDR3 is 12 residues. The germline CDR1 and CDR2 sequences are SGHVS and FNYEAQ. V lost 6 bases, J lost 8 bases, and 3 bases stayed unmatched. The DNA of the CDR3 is TGTGCCAGCAGGGCGGGGGGCGATGAGCAGTTCTTC. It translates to CASRAGGDEQFF.

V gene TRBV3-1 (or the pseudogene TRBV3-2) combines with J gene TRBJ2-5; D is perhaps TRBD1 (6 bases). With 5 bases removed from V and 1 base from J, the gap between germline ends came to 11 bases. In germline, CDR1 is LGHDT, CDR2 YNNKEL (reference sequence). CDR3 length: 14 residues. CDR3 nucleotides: TGTGCCAGCAGCGCCAGGGGAAGCCAAGAGACCCAGTACTTC. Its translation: CASSARGSQETQYF.

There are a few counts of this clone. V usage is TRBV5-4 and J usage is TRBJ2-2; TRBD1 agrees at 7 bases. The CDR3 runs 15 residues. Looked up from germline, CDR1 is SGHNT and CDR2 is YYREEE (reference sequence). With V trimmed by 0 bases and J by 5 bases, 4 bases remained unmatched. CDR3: CASSLGDRDTGELFF. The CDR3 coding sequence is TGTGCCAGCAGCTTGGGGGACAGAGATACCGGGGAGCTGTTTTTT.

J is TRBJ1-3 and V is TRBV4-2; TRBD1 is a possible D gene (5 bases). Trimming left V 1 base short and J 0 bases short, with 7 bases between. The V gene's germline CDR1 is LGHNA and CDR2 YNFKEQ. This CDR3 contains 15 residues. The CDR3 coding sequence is TGTGCCAGCAGCCAAGCGGGGGGCTCTGGAAACACCATATATTTT. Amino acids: CASSQAGGSGNTIYF.

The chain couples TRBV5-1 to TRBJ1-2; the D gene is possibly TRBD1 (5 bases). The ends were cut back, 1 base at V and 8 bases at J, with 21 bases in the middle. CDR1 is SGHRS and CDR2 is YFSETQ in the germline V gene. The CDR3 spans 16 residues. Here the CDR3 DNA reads TGCGCCAGCAGCTTGAGCTCGACAGCCACTAATCAAGGCTACACCTTC. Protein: CASSLSSTATNQGYTF.

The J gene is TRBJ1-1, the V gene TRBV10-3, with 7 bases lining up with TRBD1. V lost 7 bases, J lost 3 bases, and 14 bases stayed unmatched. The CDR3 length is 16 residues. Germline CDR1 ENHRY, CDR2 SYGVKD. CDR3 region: CAINAARGQRDTEAFF. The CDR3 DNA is TGTGCCATCAACGCCGCAAGGGGACAGAGAGACACTGAAGCTTTCTTT.

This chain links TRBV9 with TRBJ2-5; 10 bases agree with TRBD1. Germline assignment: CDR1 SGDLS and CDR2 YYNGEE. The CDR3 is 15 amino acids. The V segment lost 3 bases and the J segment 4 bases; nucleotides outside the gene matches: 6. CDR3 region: CASSEWTGGPETQYF. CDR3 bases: TGTGCCAGCAGCGAGTGGACAGGGGGGCCAGAGACCCAGTACTTC.

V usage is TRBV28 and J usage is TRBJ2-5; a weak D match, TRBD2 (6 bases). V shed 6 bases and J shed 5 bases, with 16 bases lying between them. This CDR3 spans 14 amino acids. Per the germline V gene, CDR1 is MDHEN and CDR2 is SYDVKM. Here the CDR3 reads CASSSSGGAETQYF. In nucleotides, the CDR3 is TGTGCCAGCAGCTCCTCGGGCGGGGCTGAGACCCAGTACTTC.